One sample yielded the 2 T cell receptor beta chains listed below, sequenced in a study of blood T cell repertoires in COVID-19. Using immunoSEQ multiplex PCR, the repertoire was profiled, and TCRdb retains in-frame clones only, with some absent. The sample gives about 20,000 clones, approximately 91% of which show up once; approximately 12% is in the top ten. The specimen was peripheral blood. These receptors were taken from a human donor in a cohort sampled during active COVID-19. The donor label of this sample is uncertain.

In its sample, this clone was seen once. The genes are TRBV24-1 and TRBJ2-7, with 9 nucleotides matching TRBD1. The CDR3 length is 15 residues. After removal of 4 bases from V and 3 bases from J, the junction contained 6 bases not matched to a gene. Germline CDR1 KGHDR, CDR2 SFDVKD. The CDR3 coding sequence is TGTGCCACCAGTGACCCTTCGACAGGGGGCTACGAGCAGTACTTC. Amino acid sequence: CATSDPSTGGYEQYF.

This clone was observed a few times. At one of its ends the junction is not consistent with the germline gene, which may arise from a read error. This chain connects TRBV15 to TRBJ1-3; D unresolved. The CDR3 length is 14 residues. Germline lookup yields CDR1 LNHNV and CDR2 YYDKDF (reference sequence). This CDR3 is CATSRDQTGNTIYF. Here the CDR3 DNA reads TGTGCCACCAGCCGAGACCAAACTGGAAACACCATATATTTT.